The present T cell receptor beta chain was sequenced within a study of cytomegalovirus exposure and HLA in healthy donors. General study points: A later analysis showed HLA-associated TCR beta chains outstripping equally common others in clonal expansion.

Note on this clone: The antigen is unknown.

Regarding donors, all were healthy bone marrow donors. CDR1 SEHNR and CDR2 FQNEAQ come from the germline V gene (reference sequence). CDR3 size: 19 residues. V was clipped by 4 bases and J by 2 bases, with 23 bases between them. Both 60 Vbeta primers and 13 Jbeta primers went into the PCR. Sequencing was performed with immunoSEQ multiplex PCR; in TCRdb, only in-frame clones are kept and a portion is missing. The sample's table shows just over 80,000 clones. This receptor was obtained from a woman in her twenties or thirties in good health and CMV-seronegative. This chain connects TRBV7-9 to TRBJ2-2; the D gene is possibly TRBD1 (6 bases). Sequenced sample: PBMCs. CDR3 sequence reads: CASSSSRVMAGDNTGELFF. CDR3 bases: TGTGCCAGCAGCTCCTCCCGTGTGATGGCAGGGGATAACACCGGGGAGCTGTTTTTT.